Each of the 29 T cell receptor beta chains below was sequenced from the same sample in a study of blood T cells in healthy people across ages. The second PCR ran about 6 to 11 cycles with a sample-barcoded 5' primer and J-beta primers. TCRdb re-called the 5' RACE reads with MiXCR, one entry per CDR3 protein. The data show about 800,000 distinct CDR3 sequences, approximately 25% seen once. The same data also contributed to another study, on T cells of mothers and their children.

Material: blood. The origin of the receptors is a boy younger than 18 in good health.

This sequence joins TRBV6-5 and TRBJ2-7, with unresolved D. V dropped 6 bases and J dropped 6 bases, with 12 bases sitting between them. The CDR3 sequence is 12 residues long. The germline gives CDR1 MNHEY, CDR2 SVGAGI. The CDR3 nucleotides read TGTGCCAGCAGGAACTTTAGCCGCGAGCAGTACTTC. Translation: CASRNFSREQYF.

The chain recombines TRBV29-1 with TRBJ2-2; 11 positions agree with TRBD2. The CDR3 sequence is 16 residues long. CDR1 and CDR2 (germline): SQVTM, ANQGSEA. Unmatched junction bases numbered 7, after V lost 4 bases and J lost 3 bases. The CDR3 is CSVVGGLAEDTGELFF. CDR3 nucleotides: TGCAGCGTTGTTGGGGGACTAGCGGAGGACACCGGGGAGCTGTTTTTT.

The rearrangement uses TRBV4-1 and TRBJ2-5; D is unclear. This CDR3 contains 13 residues. Trimming took off 5 bases at V and 1 base at J, with 8 bases between the two ends. Germline lookup yields CDR1 MGHRA and CDR2 YSYEKL. The CDR3 bases are TGCGCCAGCAGCGGTGAACCCCAAGAGACCCAGTACTTC. Protein sequence: CASSGEPQETQYF.

V and J are TRBV11-2 and TRBJ2-1, with D hard to call. The CDR3 totals 12 residues. Germline V CDR1 and CDR2: SGHAT, FQNNGV. V was trimmed by 1 base and J by 8 bases, leaving 6 bases between them. CDR3: CASSLGLYEQFF. The CDR3 region has the DNA TGTGCCAGCAGCTTAGGACTTTATGAGCAGTTCTTC.

The chain carries TRBV5-6 and TRBJ2-7; 8 bases map to TRBD1. Germline V gene lookup returns CDR1 SGHDT and CDR2 YYEEEE. V shed 5 bases, J shed 6 bases, and the junction held 13 bases outside the gene matches. This CDR3 has 15 amino acids. The CDR3 here is CASRLFDQGAREQYF. For the CDR3, the DNA is TGTGCCAGCAGGTTGTTTGACCAGGGGGCTCGCGAGCAGTACTTC.

This clonotype was counted a few times. One end of the junction fails to match germline, which may point to a read error. The genes are TRBV5-1 and TRBJ2-5, with 9 bases that match TRBD1. Germline V gene sequence: CDR1 SGHRS, CDR2 YFSETQ. CDR3 length equals 16 residues. CDR3 coding DNA: TGCGCCAGCAGCTTGCCCACAGGGGGCGCATCTTACGAGCAGCACTTC. As protein: CASSLPTGGASYEQHF.

The table lists this clonotype with a few counts. The chain uses TRBV29-1 and TRBJ1-1; no reliable D call. Germline V CDR1 and CDR2: SQVTM, ANQGSEA. The CDR3 is 13 amino acids. Trimming removed 4 bases from V and 0 bases from J, with 9 bases in between. The CDR3 reads CSVGPRMNTEAFF. DNA for the CDR3: TGCAGCGTTGGCCCGAGGATGAACACTGAAGCTTTCTTT.

There are a few counts of this clonotype. The chain links TRBV7-9 to TRBJ2-1; D gene uncertain. The CDR3 covers 17 residues. Germline CDR1 is SEHNR and CDR2 is FQNEAQ (reference sequence). Trimming took off 4 bases at V and 0 bases at J, with 16 bases between the two ends. The CDR3 DNA is TGTGCCAGCAGCTCGCTCGGAATCCTGAGCTCCTACAATGAGCAGTTCTTC. Its protein is CASSSLGILSSYNEQFF.

This clonotype was seen only a few times. The rearrangement links TRBV5-1 to TRBJ2-7, with D possibly TRBD2 on 5 matching bases. Germline CDR1 SGHRS, CDR2 YFSETQ. The CDR3 consists of 13 residues. The V end was cut by 7 bases, the J end by 2 bases, with 13 bases between. The CDR3 region is CASAEGSTYEQYF. CDR3 nucleotide sequence: TGCGCCAGCGCTGAGGGCAGTACCTACGAGCAGTACTTC.

This clonotype has only a few counts. The V and J genes are TRBV11-2 and TRBJ2-1; 12 bases match TRBD2. The CDR3 loop spans 17 amino acids. Germline CDR1 and CDR2: SGHAT and FQNNGV. After removal of 0 bases from V and 4 bases from J, the junction contained 4 bases not matched to a gene. CDR3 DNA sequence: TGTGCCAGCAGCTTAGATGGACTAGCGGGAATATACAATGAGCAGTTCTTC. Amino acid sequence: CASSLDGLAGIYNEQFF.

This clonotype was observed a handful of times. The chain carries TRBV4-1 and TRBJ2-5; TRBD2 is a possible D gene (9 bases). CDR1 MGHRA and CDR2 YSYEKL come from the germline V gene. The CDR3 has 16 amino acids. V was trimmed by 5 bases and J by 5 bases, leaving 21 bases between them. Written as DNA, the CDR3 is TGCGCCAGCAGCTGGACTAGCGACAGGGGAGGGGAGACCCAGTACTTC. It yields the protein CASSWTSDRGGETQYF.

V is TRBV11-2 and J is TRBJ2-1; D is undetermined. Trimming stripped 5 bases from V and 0 bases from J, with 14 bases between. There are 16 residues in the CDR3. The germline CDR1 and CDR2 sequences are SGHAT and FQNNGV. The CDR3: CASSPLRASSYNEQFF. CDR3 nucleotides: TGTGCCAGCAGCCCCCTACGGGCTAGCTCCTACAATGAGCAGTTCTTC.

The chain links TRBV9 to TRBJ2-1; 7 bases align to TRBD2. The CDR3 contains 17 residues. Per germline, CDR1 SGDLS and CDR2 YYNGEE. V lost 0 bases, J lost 5 bases, and 11 bases stayed unmatched. CDR3 sequence reads: CASSVVAAGVWHNEQFF. In DNA, the CDR3 is TGTGCCAGCAGCGTAGTGGCGGCGGGAGTGTGGCACAATGAGCAGTTCTTC.

This clonotype was observed a handful of times. This chain links TRBV15 with TRBJ2-5, with 7 bases aligning to TRBD2. The CDR3 consists of 14 residues. The V segment lost 3 bases and the J segment 5 bases; nucleotides outside the gene matches: 6. The germline V gene encodes CDR1 LNHNV and CDR2 YYDKDF (reference sequence). In nucleotides, the CDR3 is TGTGCCACCAGCAGCCTGGGGGGGGAGGAGACCCAGTACTTC. Protein product: CATSSLGGEETQYF.

The chain joins TRBV9 to TRBJ2-1, with no clear D. With 1 base removed from V and 0 bases from J, the gap between germline ends came to 8 bases. Germline CDR1 and CDR2: SGDLS and YYNGEE. This CDR3 has 15 amino acids. The CDR3 loop is CASSVTVSSYNEQFF. The CDR3 DNA is TGTGCCAGCAGCGTAACCGTTAGCTCCTACAATGAGCAGTTCTTC.

This rearrangement joins TRBV29-1 to TRBJ2-5, with D tentatively TRBD1 (5 bases). Between the trimmed V and J ends, which lost 4 bases and 11 bases, there was a span of 11 bases. This CDR3 has 10 amino acids. Looked up from germline, CDR1 is SQVTM and CDR2 is ANQGSEA. The CDR3 bases are TGCAGCGTTGTTGAGGACAAACAGTACTTC. Protein sequence: CSVVEDKQYF.

The CDR3 DNA reads TGTGCCAGCAGTCCGAAGACAGCTAATCAGCCCCAGCATTTT. Its protein is CASSPKTANQPQHF. The rearrangement links TRBV6-2 or TRBV6-3 to TRBJ1-5, with a weak D call TRBD1 (5 bases). The CDR3 is made up of 14 amino acids. CDR1 MNHEY and CDR2 SVGEGT come from the germline V gene. Trimming took 5 bases from V and 4 from J, leaving 12 bases between them.

This clonotype was seen only a few times. This chain uses TRBV6-5 with TRBJ1-5, with TRBD1 as a possible D gene (5 bases). V was trimmed by 6 bases and J by 5 bases, leaving 11 bases between them. Per the germline V gene, CDR1 is MNHEY and CDR2 is SVGAGI. This CDR3 has 13 residues. CDR3 in amino acids: CASRADNYQPQHF. The CDR3 bases are TGTGCCAGCAGAGCGGACAATTATCAGCCCCAGCATTTT.

V and J are TRBV20-1 and TRBJ2-2; no reliable D call. The CDR3 has 11 residues. Germline-derived CDR1 and CDR2 are DFQATT and SNEGSKA (reference sequence). Trimming took 3 bases from V and 10 from J, leaving 9 bases between them. This chain's CDR3 is CSASEEVELFF. The CDR3 nucleotides read TGCAGTGCTAGCGAGGAAGTGGAGCTGTTTTTT.

This clonotype was counted only a few times. The chain carries TRBV6-1 and TRBJ2-2; 10 positions match TRBD1. The CDR3 consists of 20 residues. Germline V lookup: CDR1 MNHNS, CDR2 SASEGT. Trimming took 1 base from V and 6 from J; bases not matched to a gene: 17. The CDR3 spells CASSEERDRGLGRPPGELFF. The CDR3 DNA is TGTGCCAGCAGTGAAGAACGCGACAGGGGGCTTGGACGCCCCCCCGGGGAGCTGTTTTTT.

The chain carries TRBV4-1 and TRBJ2-1; 11 bases align to TRBD2. Germline V gene sequence: CDR1 MGHRA, CDR2 YSYEKL. The CDR3 length is 21 residues. Unmatched junction bases numbered 18, after V lost 5 bases and J lost 0 bases. The CDR3 sequence is CASSDGGAASGRSSSYNEQFF. The CDR3 nucleotides read TGCGCCAGCAGCGATGGAGGGGCGGCTAGCGGGAGGTCAAGCTCCTACAATGAGCAGTTCTTC.

The rearrangement links TRBV28 to TRBJ2-5; D might be TRBD2 (5 bases). Between the trimmed V and J ends, which lost 8 bases and 2 bases, there was a span of 15 bases. The CDR3 sequence is 14 residues long. Germline CDR1 reads MDHEN; CDR2 reads SYDVKM. CDR3 sequence: CASYPGRDQETQYF. The CDR3 DNA reads as TGTGCCAGCTATCCGGGCCGGGATCAAGAGACCCAGTACTTC.

A few counts support this clonotype. The rearrangement joins TRBV2 to TRBJ2-5, with a possible D match to TRBD2 (5 bases). The DNA end favors TRBJ2-7, so the J call may be wrong. The CDR3 runs 13 residues. CDR1 is SNHLY, CDR2 FYNNEI, per germline. In DNA, the CDR3 is TGTGCCAGCAATTCTCACGGGACCTACGAGCAGTACTTC. It specifies CASNSHGTYEQYF.

The sample holds a few counts of this clonotype. This sequence joins TRBV28 and TRBJ1-3, with D hard to call. Trimming removed 7 bases at V and 0 bases at J, with 7 bases between. Germline V gene lookup returns CDR1 MDHEN and CDR2 SYDVKM. The CDR3 is 13 residues long. CDR3 in amino acids: CASIEGSGNTIYF. CDR3 DNA sequence: TGTGCCAGCATAGAAGGCTCTGGAAACACCATATATTTT.

This clonotype occurred many times. The gene calls are TRBV7-2 and TRBJ1-5, with 11 nucleotides matching TRBD1. Germline V lookup: CDR1 SGHTA, CDR2 FQGNSA. The CDR3 is made up of 15 amino acids. J lost 5 bases, V lost 4 bases, and 4 bases had no gene match. CDR3 residues: CASSSDRGRDQPQHF. The DNA of the CDR3 is TGTGCCAGCAGCTCGGACAGGGGGCGCGATCAGCCCCAGCATTTT.

This clonotype has only a few counts. This chain uses TRBV6-1 with TRBJ2-7; D unclear. CDR3 length: 15 amino acids. The V gene's germline CDR1 is MNHNS and CDR2 SASEGT. Trimming left V 1 base short and J 2 bases short, with 12 bases between. CDR3 protein: CASSEEGGTTYEQYF. The CDR3 DNA follows: TGTGCCAGCAGTGAAGAGGGTGGCACAACCTACGAGCAGTACTTC.

This clonotype was detected a few times. J is TRBJ1-3 and V is TRBV10-3; D is undetermined. V was cut by 9 bases and J by 2 bases, with 11 bases left in between. Per germline, CDR1 ENHRY and CDR2 SYGVKD. The CDR3 has 13 residues. CDR3 residues: CAMKRATGNTIYF. The CDR3, as DNA: TGTGCCATGAAGAGGGCCACTGGAAACACCATATATTTT.

The chain uses TRBV29-1 and TRBJ2-1; D remains ambiguous. The J call may not be correct, given that the DNA end is closer to TRBJ2-7. Germline-derived CDR1 and CDR2 are SQVTM and ANQGSEA. CDR3 size: 12 residues. CDR3 in DNA: TGCAGCGTGCGAGTAGGGCTTGGGGAGCAGTACTTC. Translating it yields CSVRVGLGEQYF.

This clonotype was detected many times. The chain has TRBV20-1 and TRBJ2-5, with 13 nucleotides matching TRBD2. Germline loops: CDR1 DFQATT, CDR2 SNEGSKA (reference sequence). The length of the CDR3 is 19 residues. Trimming cost V 1 base and J 0 bases; bases outside gene matches: 11. The CDR3 reads CSARGFDAGLAGYQETQYF. DNA of the CDR3: TGCAGTGCTAGAGGTTTCGACGCGGGACTAGCGGGGTACCAAGAGACCCAGTACTTC.